The 17 T cell receptor beta chains below were found in one sample sequenced in a study of T cells after yellow fever vaccination. Using its own MiXCR run on the 5' RACE reads, TCRdb lists one record per CDR3 protein. The sample consists of some 160,000 distinct CDR3 sequences, 9.3% of them appearing once. Sequencing used CD8+ T cells sorted from PBMCs, obtained 45 days after the yellow fever booster vaccination. Receptor source: a man between 18 and 35 years old who received the YFV17D yellow fever vaccine.

This clonotype was picked up a small number of times. The rearrangement joins TRBV4-1 to TRBJ1-1; 7 bases agree with TRBD1. Trimming took 4 bases from V and 7 from J; bases not matched to a gene: 9. CDR1 and CDR2 (germline): MGHRA, YSYEKL. This CDR3 is 14 amino acids long. CDR3 nucleotide sequence: TGCGCCAGCAGCCCACAAATGACAGGGCTTGAAGCTTTCTTT. Protein sequence: CASSPQMTGLEAFF.

V is TRBV9 and J is TRBJ2-7; 12 bases fit TRBD2. The trim removed 2 bases at V and 3 bases at J, leaving 9 bases unmatched. CDR3 size: 17 residues. The germline gives CDR1 SGDLS, CDR2 YYNGEE. The CDR3 DNA is TGTGCCAGCAGCGTGACTAGCGGGGGCCCTAAGGACTACGAGCAGTACTTC. The encoded protein is CASSVTSGGPKDYEQYF.

This clonotype was seen a few times. The chain links TRBV29-1 to TRBJ2-1; TRBD1 agrees at 9 bases. V trimming: 2 bases; J trimming: 1 base; junction bases outside the gene matches: 6. The CDR3 consists of 16 residues. Germline V gene lookup returns CDR1 SQVTM and CDR2 ANQGSEA. CDR3 bases: TGCAGCGTTGAAAGGGGGACAGGGAATTCCTACAATGAGCAGTTCTTC. This encodes CSVERGTGNSYNEQFF.

The rearrangement links TRBV12-3 or TRBV12-4 to TRBJ2-7; D possibly matches TRBD1 or TRBD2 (5 bases each). Trimming shortened V by 6 bases and J by 6 bases, and 15 bases separated the two germline ends. This CDR3 comprises 13 residues. The CDR3 here is CASRGTLGPEQYF. The CDR3 nucleotides are TGTGCCAGCAGGGGGACCCTGGGGCCCGAGCAGTACTTC.

This chain uses TRBV18 with TRBJ2-3; D remains ambiguous. The V end lost 3 bases, the J end lost 1 base, and 14 bases lay between the germline ends. CDR1 and CDR2 from the germline V gene are KGHSH and LQKENI. The CDR3 contains 16 residues. The CDR3 DNA sequence: TGTGCCAGCTCACCTACCTTCGCGTGGGGCACAGATACGCAGTATTTT. This translates into CASSPTFAWGTDTQYF.

This clonotype turned up a few times. This rearrangement joins TRBV6-2 or TRBV6-3 to TRBJ1-4; D is unclear. Germline-derived CDR1 and CDR2 are MNHEY and SVGEGT. This CDR3 is built from 14 residues. The V gene lost 11 bases and the J gene lost 1 base, with 14 bases spanning the gap. The CDR3 region has the DNA TGTGCCTCGGAGGCCTTCGGAACTAATGAAAAACTGTTTTTT. Amino acids: CASEAFGTNEKLFF.

The chain couples TRBV9 to TRBJ2-1; TRBD2 matches at 7 bases. V trimming: 0 bases; J trimming: 13 bases; junction bases outside the gene matches: 7. This CDR3 contains 13 residues. CDR1 SGDLS and CDR2 YYNGEE come from the germline V gene. In DNA, the CDR3 is TGTGCCAGCAGCGTAGGACTAGCTCCATTCCAGTTCTTC. Translating it yields CASSVGLAPFQFF.

V and J are TRBV4-1 and TRBJ2-5, with TRBD2 matching over 7 bases. V was pared by 3 bases and J by 10 bases, with 20 bases of the junction left unmatched. The CDR3 has 17 amino acids. The germline V gene has CDR1 MGHRA and CDR2 YSYEKL. In nucleotides, the CDR3 is TGCGCCAGCAGCCAGATAACCCCCTCCGGGGGGAACGACGGCCAGTACTTC. Its translation is CASSQITPSGGNDGQYF.

The sample holds many counts of this clonotype. Here the CDR3 DNA reads TGCGCCAGCAGCCAATCGGATAGAGGGACATCTGGGGCCAACGTCCTGACTTTC. It yields the protein CASSQSDRGTSGANVLTF. The gene calls are TRBV4-3 and TRBJ2-6; TRBD1 is a possible D gene (6 bases). The germline V and J ends were trimmed by 2 bases and 1 base, with 15 bases remaining between them. The CDR3 is 18 amino acids. Germline V gene sequence: CDR1 LGHNA, CDR2 YSLEER.

The rearrangement links TRBV12-5 to TRBJ2-2; no definite D call. With 3 bases removed from V and 0 bases from J, the gap between germline ends came to 14 bases. Per the germline V gene, CDR1 is LGHNT and CDR2 is FRNRAP. This CDR3 comprises 17 residues. The CDR3 here is CASGFWGGYPNTGELFF. The CDR3 nucleotides read TGTGCTAGTGGTTTCTGGGGTGGCTACCCGAACACCGGGGAGCTGTTTTTT. Full variable domain (outside the CDR3, taken from reference TRBV12-5 and TRBJ2-2): DARVTQTPRHKVTEMGQEVTMRCQPILGHNTVFWYRQTMMQGLELLAYFRNRAPLDDSGMPKDRFSAEMPDATLATLKIQPSEPRDSAVYFCASGFWGGYPNTGELFFGEGSRLTVL.

This clonotype was picked up many times. The chain employs TRBV13 and TRBJ1-3; D remains ambiguous. The CDR3 covers 16 residues. The V end was cut by 5 bases, the J end by 3 bases, with 17 bases between. CDR1 PRHDT and CDR2 FYEKMQ come from the germline V gene (reference sequence). CDR3 amino acids: CASSHRPGRIGNTIYF. The CDR3 DNA sequence: TGTGCCAGCAGCCACCGCCCAGGACGGATTGGAAACACCATATATTTT.

The table lists this clonotype with a few counts. In DNA form, the CDR3 reads TGTGCCAGCAGTTCTCATCCACTACTGGGGGGAAACACCATATATTTT. Residues: CASSSHPLLGGNTIYF. The genes are TRBV6-6 and TRBJ1-3; no reliable D call. Germline loops: CDR1 MNHNY, CDR2 SVGAGI (reference sequence). The CDR3 has 16 residues. The V gene lost 4 bases and the J gene lost 4 bases, with 17 bases spanning the gap.

This clonotype was recorded at least ten times. This rearrangement joins TRBV19 to TRBJ1-1; D unclear. The CDR3 extends over 11 amino acids. Trimming removed 9 bases at V and 1 base at J, with 6 bases between. CDR1 and CDR2 from the germline V gene are LNHDA and SQIVND (reference sequence). This CDR3 reads CASSPNTEAFF. DNA for the CDR3: TGTGCCAGCAGCCCGAACACTGAAGCTTTCTTT. Filled out from reference TRBV19 and TRBJ1-1, the complete variable domain reads DGGITQSPKYLFRKEGQNVTLSCEQNLNHDAMYWYRQDPGQGLRLIYYSQIVNDFQKGDIAEGYSVSREKKESFPLTVTSAQKNPTAFYLCASSPNTEAFFGQGTRLTVV.

This clonotype was seen at least ten times. V gene TRBV4-3 combines with J gene TRBJ2-2, with 9 bases aligning to TRBD1. CDR3 length equals 18 residues. Looked up from germline, CDR1 is LGHNA and CDR2 is YSLEER. J lost 5 bases, V lost 0 bases, and 10 bases had no gene match. DNA of the CDR3: TGCGCCAGCAGCCAAGATCCCGACAGGGGGGTTGGGACCGGGGAGCTGTTTTTT. Amino acid sequence: CASSQDPDRGVGTGELFF.

This clonotype was picked up many times. CDR3 sequence reads: CAISTRDRGSTGELFF. CDR3 DNA sequence: TGTGCCATCAGTACCCGGGACAGGGGGTCCACCGGGGAGCTGTTTTTT. V and J are TRBV10-3 and TRBJ2-2, with TRBD1 matching over 11 bases. The CDR3 consists of 16 residues. The V segment lost 5 bases and the J segment 4 bases; nucleotides outside the gene matches: 6. The V gene's germline CDR1 is ENHRY and CDR2 SYGVKD.

The chain joins TRBV7-2 to TRBJ2-5; unclear D gene. The germline V gene encodes CDR1 SGHTA and CDR2 FQGNSA. V was shortened by 7 bases and J by 4 bases, with 22 bases between the two germline ends. The CDR3 extends over 16 amino acids. The CDR3 coding sequence is TGTGCCAGCACACTCACGCCGGCTGCGTGGTTAGAGACCCAGTACTTC. Its translation: CASTLTPAAWLETQYF.

This clonotype was recorded a few times. This chain joins TRBV4-1 and TRBJ2-7; D is possibly TRBD2 (6 bases). This CDR3 is built from 14 residues. The germline V gene has CDR1 MGHRA and CDR2 YSYEKL. The V end lost 4 bases, the J end lost 3 bases, and 13 bases lay between the germline ends. The CDR3 protein is CASSPLAGGYEQYV. In DNA form, the CDR3 reads TGCGCCAGCAGCCCTTTGGCCGGGGGCTACGAGCAGTACGTC.